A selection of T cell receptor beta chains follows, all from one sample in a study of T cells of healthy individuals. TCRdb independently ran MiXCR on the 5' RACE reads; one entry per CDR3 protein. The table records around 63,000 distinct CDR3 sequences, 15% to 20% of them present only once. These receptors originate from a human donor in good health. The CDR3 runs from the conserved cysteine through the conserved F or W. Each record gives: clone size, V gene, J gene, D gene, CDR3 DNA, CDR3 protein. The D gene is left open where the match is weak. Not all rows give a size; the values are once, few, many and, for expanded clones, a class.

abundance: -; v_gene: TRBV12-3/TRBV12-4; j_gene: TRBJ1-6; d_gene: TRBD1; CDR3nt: TGTGCCAGCAGTCCGGGACAGGGCTATTCACCCCTCCACTTT; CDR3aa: CASSPGQGYSPLHF
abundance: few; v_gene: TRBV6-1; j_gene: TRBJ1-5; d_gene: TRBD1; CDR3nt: TGTGCCAGCAGCGGACAGGGGAGTCAGCCCCAGCATTTT; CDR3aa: CASSGQGSQPQHF
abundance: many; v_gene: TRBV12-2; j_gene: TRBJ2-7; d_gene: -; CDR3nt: TGTGCAAGTCGCTTAGCAGGACTTCCGGAGGGGTCCTACGAGCAGTACTTC; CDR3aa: CASRLAGLPEGSYEQYF
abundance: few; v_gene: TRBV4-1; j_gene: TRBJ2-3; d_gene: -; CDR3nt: TGCGCCAGCAGCCAAGATCAAGATACGCAGTATTTT; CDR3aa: CASSQDQDTQYF
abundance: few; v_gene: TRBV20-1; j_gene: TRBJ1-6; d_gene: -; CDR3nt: TGCAGTGCTAGAGATACCCAAAGGGATTTGTTCGGGTCACCCCTCCACTTT; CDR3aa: CSARDTQRDLFGSPLHF
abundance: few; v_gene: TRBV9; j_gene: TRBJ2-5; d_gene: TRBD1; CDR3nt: TGTGCCAGCAGCGGAACAGGGGCGGGCGAGACCCAGTACTTC; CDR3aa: CASSGTGAGETQYF
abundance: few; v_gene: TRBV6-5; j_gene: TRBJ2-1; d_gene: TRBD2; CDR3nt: TGTGCCAGCACCGGACTAGCGGGGCGCAATGAGCAGTTCTTC; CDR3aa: CASTGLAGRNEQFF
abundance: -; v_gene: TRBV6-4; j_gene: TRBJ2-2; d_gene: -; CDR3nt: TGTGCCAGCAGTGGACAGGACACCGGGGAGCTGTTTTTT; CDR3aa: CASSGQDTGELFF
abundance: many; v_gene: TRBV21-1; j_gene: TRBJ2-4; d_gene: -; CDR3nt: TGTGCCAGCAGCAAAAAAAAGGGACTAGCCAAAAACATTCAGTACTTC; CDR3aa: CASSKKKGLAKNIQYF
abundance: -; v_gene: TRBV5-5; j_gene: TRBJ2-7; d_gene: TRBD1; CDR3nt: TGTGCCAGCGCGGGACAGGGCTTCGAGCAGTACTTC; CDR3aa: CASAGQGFEQYF
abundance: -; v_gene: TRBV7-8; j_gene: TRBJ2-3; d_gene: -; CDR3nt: TGTGCCAGCAGCTTAATACAGGGAAGCACAGATACGCAGTATTTT; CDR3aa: CASSLIQGSTDTQYF
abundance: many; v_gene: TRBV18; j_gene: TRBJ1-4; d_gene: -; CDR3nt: TGTGCCAGCTCACCCACAGTCTCGGCTAATGAAAAACTGTTTTTT; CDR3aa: CASSPTVSANEKLFF
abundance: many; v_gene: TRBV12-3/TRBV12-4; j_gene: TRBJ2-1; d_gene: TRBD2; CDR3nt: TGTGCCAGCAGTCGGACTAGTATGAGTGAGCAGTTCTTC; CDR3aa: CASSRTSMSEQFF
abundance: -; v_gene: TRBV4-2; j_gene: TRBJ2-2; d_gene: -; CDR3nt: TGTGCCAGCAGCCAAGAACCACAGGGAAAAACCGGGGAGCTGTTTTTT; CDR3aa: CASSQEPQGKTGELFF
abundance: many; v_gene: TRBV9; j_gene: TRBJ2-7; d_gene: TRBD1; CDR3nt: TGTGCCAGCAGCGCCCCCCGACAGGGGGACTACGAGCAGTACTTC; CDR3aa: CASSAPRQGDYEQYF
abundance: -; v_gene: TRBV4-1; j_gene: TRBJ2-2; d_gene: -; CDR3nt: TGCGCCAGCAACCAGGGTACCGGGGAGCTGTTTTTT; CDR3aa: CASNQGTGELFF
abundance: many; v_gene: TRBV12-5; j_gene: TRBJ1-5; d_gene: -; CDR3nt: TGTGCTAGTGGTTTGGTTCGGCAGCCCCAGCATTTT; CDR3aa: CASGLVRQPQHF
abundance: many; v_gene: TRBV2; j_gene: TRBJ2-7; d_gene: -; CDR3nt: TGTGCCAGCAGTGTAACCAGGGGCCGCCTTCACTTC; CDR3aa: CASSVTRGRLHF
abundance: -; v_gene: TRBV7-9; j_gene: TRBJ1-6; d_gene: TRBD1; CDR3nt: TGTGCCAGCAGCGTAGGACAGGGATTCTATAATTCACCCCTCCACTTT; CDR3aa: CASSVGQGFYNSPLHF
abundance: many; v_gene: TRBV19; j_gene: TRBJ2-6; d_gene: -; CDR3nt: TGTGCCAGTAGGGGGTCAGGGAAGGCTGGGGCCAACGTCCTGACTTTC; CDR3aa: CASRGSGKAGANVLTF
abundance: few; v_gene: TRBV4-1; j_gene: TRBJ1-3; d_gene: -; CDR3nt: TGCGCCAGCAGCCGAGACGTCGGGCGCTCTGGAAACACCATATATTTT; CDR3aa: CASSRDVGRSGNTIYF
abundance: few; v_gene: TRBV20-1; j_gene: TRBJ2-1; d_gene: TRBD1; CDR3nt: TGCAGTGCTAGCAGGGGGTACAATGAGCAGTTCTTC; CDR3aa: CSASRGYNEQFF